A single sample gave rise to the 5 T cell receptor beta chains below, sequenced in a study of cytomegalovirus exposure and HLA in healthy donors. The method was immunoSEQ multiplex PCR; TCRdb's version includes in-frame clones alone and lacks a portion of them. The table shows around 350,000 clones, with just over 85% occurring only once. Specimen: PBMCs. These receptors originate from a woman aged 18-29 years in good health and CMV-seronegative.

This clone has just one count. This sequence joins TRBV5-1 and TRBJ2-2; no definite D call. The germline V gene has CDR1 SGHRS and CDR2 YFSETQ. CDR3 length: 11 residues. V lost 6 bases and J lost 5, with 5 bases in between. The CDR3 protein is CASIGTGELFF. DNA for the CDR3: TGCGCCAGCATCGGTACCGGGGAGCTGTTTTTT.

The rearrangement joins TRBV5-1 to TRBJ1-2; possible D gene TRBD1, 6 bases. Germline CDR1 is SGHRS and CDR2 is YFSETQ. V lost 2 bases and J lost 3, with 11 bases in between. This CDR3 spans 14 amino acids. In nucleotides, the CDR3 is TGCGCCAGCAGCTTCTCACAGGGTGACTATGGCTACACCTTC. Its translation is CASSFSQGDYGYTF.

A few counts support this clone. V and J are TRBV5-6 and TRBJ1-6; D unclear. Trimming left V 0 bases short and J 10 bases short, with 8 bases between. Germline V gene sequence: CDR1 SGHDT, CDR2 YYEEEE. This CDR3 contains 13 residues. This CDR3 reads CASSLDSRSPLHF. The CDR3 nucleotides are TGTGCCAGCAGCTTGGACTCCCGGTCACCCCTCCACTTT.

The gene calls are TRBV5-4 and TRBJ1-3; perhaps TRBD1 as D (6 bases). The V gene's germline CDR1 is SGHNT and CDR2 YYREEE (reference sequence). The CDR3 length is 14 residues. The ends were cut back, 10 bases at V and 3 bases at J, with 17 bases in the middle. CDR3 bases: TGTGCCCTCTCGCGGGGGCTGAGTGGAAACACCATATATTTT. It codes for CALSRGLSGNTIYF.

This clone occurred a few times. The rearrangement uses TRBV27 and TRBJ1-2; 7 bases map to TRBD1. J gave up 8 bases and V 5 bases, and 8 bases lay outside the gene matches. The germline V gene has CDR1 MNHEY and CDR2 SMNVEV (reference sequence). There are 13 residues in the CDR3. CDR3 DNA sequence: TGTGCCAGCAGTCAGGGGACAGTGCACGGCTACACCTTC. Its translation: CASSQGTVHGYTF.